The 6 T cell receptor beta chains below all came from one sample that was sequenced in a study of cytomegalovirus exposure and HLA in healthy donors. TCRdb's copy holds only in-frame clones and misses some; the assay was immunoSEQ multiplex PCR. The table has more than 250,000 clones, just over 85% seen once; the top ten hold about 0.8%. Sequenced input: PBMCs. These receptor sequences come from a woman under 30 in good health and CMV-seronegative.

The chain employs TRBV29-1 and TRBJ2-7; maybe TRBD1 (6 bases). V lost 5 bases and J lost 2, with 7 bases in between. The CDR3 has 11 residues. Germline V gene lookup returns CDR1 SQVTM and CDR2 ANQGSEA. CDR3 coding DNA: TGCAGCGTTCAGGGGACCTACGAGCAGTACTTC. This translates into CSVQGTYEQYF.

The V call is TRBV7-9, the J call TRBJ1-2; D perhaps matches TRBD1 (6 bases). Germline lookup yields CDR1 SEHNR and CDR2 FQNEAQ (reference sequence). This CDR3 contains 15 residues. V was cut by 5 bases and J by 8 bases, with 21 bases left in between. The CDR3, as DNA: TGTGCCAGCAGCCCGCCGGCAGGGGCACAGTTCGGCTACACCTTC. Protein product: CASSPPAGAQFGYTF.

This chain joins TRBV5-1 and TRBJ1-4, with TRBD1 matching over 7 bases. Unmatched junction bases numbered 9, after V lost 5 bases and J lost 5 bases. Germline loops: CDR1 SGHRS, CDR2 YFSETQ. CDR3 length: 15 residues. CDR3 in DNA: TGCGCCAGCAGATCAGAACAGACAGGGAATGAAAAACTGTTTTTT. Translated, it gives CASRSEQTGNEKLFF.

The chain combines TRBV7-3 with TRBJ2-3; TRBD1 matches 10 bases. Trimming removed 6 bases from V and 3 bases from J; junction bases left unmatched: 6. The germline V gene has CDR1 SGHTA and CDR2 FQGTGA. The CDR3 runs 15 residues. CDR3 amino acids: CASSAGTGVTDTQYF. DNA for the CDR3: TGTGCCAGCAGTGCCGGGACAGGGGTTACAGATACGCAGTATTTT.

The CDR3 protein is CANLRTSGSSGQETQYF. CDR3 DNA sequence: TGTGCCAACCTCAGGACTAGCGGGAGTTCTGGACAAGAGACCCAGTACTTC. The chain combines TRBV2 with TRBJ2-5, with 13 bases that match TRBD2. This CDR3 spans 17 amino acids. The germline gives CDR1 SNHLY, CDR2 FYNNEI. V was pared by 10 bases and J by 2 bases, with 13 bases of the junction left unmatched.

V gene TRBV2 combines with J gene TRBJ2-7; 8 nucleotides agree with TRBD2. CDR1 is SNHLY and CDR2 is FYNNEI in the germline V gene. The V segment lost 6 bases and the J segment 3 bases; nucleotides outside the gene matches: 4. This CDR3 spans 13 amino acids. CDR3 DNA: TGTGCCAGCAGCGTAGCGGGGATCTACGAGCAGTACTTC. Encoded protein: CASSVAGIYEQYF.